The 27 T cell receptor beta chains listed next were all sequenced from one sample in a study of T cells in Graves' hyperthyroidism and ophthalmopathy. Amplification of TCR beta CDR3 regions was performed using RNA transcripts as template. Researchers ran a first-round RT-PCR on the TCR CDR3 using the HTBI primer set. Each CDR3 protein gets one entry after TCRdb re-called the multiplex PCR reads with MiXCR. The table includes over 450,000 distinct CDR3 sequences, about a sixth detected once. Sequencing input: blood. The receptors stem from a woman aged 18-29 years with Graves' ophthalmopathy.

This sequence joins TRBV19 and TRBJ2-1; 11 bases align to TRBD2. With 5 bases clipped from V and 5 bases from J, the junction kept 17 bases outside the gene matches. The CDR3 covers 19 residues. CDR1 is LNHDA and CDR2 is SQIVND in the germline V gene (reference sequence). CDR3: CASSPDLGSGGAGDNEQFF. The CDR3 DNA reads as TGTGCCAGTAGTCCGGACTTGGGTAGCGGGGGGGCCGGAGACAATGAGCAGTTCTTC.

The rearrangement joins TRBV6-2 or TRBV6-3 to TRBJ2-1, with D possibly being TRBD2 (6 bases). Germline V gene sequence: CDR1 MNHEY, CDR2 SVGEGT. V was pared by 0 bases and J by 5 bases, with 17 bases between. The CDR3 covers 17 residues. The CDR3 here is CASSYSSGGASNNEQFF. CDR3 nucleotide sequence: TGTGCCAGCAGTTACTCGAGTGGCGGGGCTTCGAACAATGAGCAGTTCTTC.

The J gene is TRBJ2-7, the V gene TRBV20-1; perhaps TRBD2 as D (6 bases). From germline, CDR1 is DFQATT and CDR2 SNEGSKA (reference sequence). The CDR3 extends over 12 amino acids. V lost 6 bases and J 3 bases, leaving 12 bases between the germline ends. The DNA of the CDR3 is TGCAGTGCCAGTGGACTAAACTACGAGCAGTACTTC. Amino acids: CSASGLNYEQYF.

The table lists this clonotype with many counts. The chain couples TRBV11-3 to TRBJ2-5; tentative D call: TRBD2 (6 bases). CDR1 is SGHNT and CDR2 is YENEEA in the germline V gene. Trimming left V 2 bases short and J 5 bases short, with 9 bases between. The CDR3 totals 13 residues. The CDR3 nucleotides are TGTGCCAGCAGCTTACTAGCGTCGGAGACCCAGTACTTC. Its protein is CASSLLASETQYF.

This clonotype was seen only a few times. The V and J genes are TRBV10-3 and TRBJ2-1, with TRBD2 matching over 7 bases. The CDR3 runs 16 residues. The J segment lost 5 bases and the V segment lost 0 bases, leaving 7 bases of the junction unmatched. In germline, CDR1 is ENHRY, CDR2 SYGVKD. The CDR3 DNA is TGTGCCATCAGTGAGTCGTTTCGCGGGAGAAACAATGAGCAGTTCTTC. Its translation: CAISESFRGRNNEQFF.

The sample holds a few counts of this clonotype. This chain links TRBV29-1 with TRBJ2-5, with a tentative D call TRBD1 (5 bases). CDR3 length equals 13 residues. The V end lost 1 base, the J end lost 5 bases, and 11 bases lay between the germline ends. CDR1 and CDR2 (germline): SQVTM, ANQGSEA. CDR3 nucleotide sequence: TGCAGCGTTGAAGGGGGCGCAAGGGAGACCCAGTACTTC. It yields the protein CSVEGGARETQYF.

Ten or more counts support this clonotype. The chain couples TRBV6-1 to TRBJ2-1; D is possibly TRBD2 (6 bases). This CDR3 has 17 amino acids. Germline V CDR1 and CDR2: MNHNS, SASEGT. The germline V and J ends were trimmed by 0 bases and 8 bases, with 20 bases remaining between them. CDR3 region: CASSEARATSLGDEQFF. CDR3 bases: TGTGCCAGCAGTGAAGCGCGGGCCACTAGCTTAGGCGATGAGCAGTTCTTC.

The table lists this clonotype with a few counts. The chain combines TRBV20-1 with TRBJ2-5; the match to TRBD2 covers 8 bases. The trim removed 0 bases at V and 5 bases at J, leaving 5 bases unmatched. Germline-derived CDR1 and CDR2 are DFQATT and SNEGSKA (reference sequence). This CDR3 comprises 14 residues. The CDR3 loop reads CSARDLAGLETQYF. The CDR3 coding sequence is TGCAGTGCTAGAGATTTAGCGGGGTTGGAGACCCAGTACTTC.

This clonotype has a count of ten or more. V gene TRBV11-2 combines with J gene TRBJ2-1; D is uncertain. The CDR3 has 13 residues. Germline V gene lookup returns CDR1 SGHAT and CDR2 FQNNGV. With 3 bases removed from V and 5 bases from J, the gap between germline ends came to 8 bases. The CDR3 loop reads CASSFGFNNEQFF. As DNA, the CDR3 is TGTGCCAGCAGCTTTGGATTTAACAATGAGCAGTTCTTC.

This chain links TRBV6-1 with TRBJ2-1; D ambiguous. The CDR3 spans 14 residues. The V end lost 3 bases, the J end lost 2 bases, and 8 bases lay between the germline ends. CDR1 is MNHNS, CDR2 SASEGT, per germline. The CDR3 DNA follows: TGTGCCAGCAGTGATGTCCAGCCCTACAATGAGCAGTTCTTC. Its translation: CASSDVQPYNEQFF.

CDR3 DNA: TGTGCCAGTAGTATGGACAGGACGCCGTACGGCTACACCTTC. It codes for CASSMDRTPYGYTF. This chain links TRBV19 with TRBJ1-2, with 7 positions matching TRBD1. The ends lost 3 bases at V and 8 bases at J; junction bases unmatched: 9. The CDR3 has 14 amino acids. Germline V gene data show CDR1 as LNHDA and CDR2 as SQIVND (reference sequence). The full variable domain, rest sourced from reference TRBV19 and TRBJ1-2, is DGGITQSPKYLFRKEGQNVTLSCEQNLNHDAMYWYRQDPGQGLRLIYYSQIVNDFQKGDIAEGYSVSREKKESFPLTVTSAQKNPTAFYLCASSMDRTPYGYTFGSGTRLTVV.

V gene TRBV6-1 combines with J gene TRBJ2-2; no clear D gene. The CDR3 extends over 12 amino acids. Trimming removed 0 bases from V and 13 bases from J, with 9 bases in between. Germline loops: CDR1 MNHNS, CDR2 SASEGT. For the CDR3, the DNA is TGTGCCAGCAGTGAAGCATTTAACAGGCTGTTTTTT. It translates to CASSEAFNRLFF.

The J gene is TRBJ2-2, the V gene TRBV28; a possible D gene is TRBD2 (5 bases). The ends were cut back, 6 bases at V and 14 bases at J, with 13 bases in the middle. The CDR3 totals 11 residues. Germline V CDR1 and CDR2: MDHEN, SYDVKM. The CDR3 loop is CASSSYRGLFF. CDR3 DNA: TGTGCCAGCAGCTCCTACCGGGGACTGTTTTTT.

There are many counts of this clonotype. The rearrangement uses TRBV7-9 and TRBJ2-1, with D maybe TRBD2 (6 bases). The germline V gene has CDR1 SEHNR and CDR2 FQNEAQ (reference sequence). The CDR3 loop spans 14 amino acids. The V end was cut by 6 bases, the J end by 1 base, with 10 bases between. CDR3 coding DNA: TGTGCCAGCAGTCTGACTAGTTCCTACAATGAGCAGTTCTTC. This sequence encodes CASSLTSSYNEQFF.

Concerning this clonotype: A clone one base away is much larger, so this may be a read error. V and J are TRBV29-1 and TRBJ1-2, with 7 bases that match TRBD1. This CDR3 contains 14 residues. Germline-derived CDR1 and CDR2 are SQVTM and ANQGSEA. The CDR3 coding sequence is TGCAGCGTTGAAGATTGGGCAGGGGGATATGGCTGCACCTTC. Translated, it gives CSVEDWAGGYGCTF. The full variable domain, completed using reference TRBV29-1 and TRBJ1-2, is SAVISQKPSRDICQRGTSLTIQCQVDSQVTMMFWYRQQPGQSLTLIATANQGSEATYESGFVIDKFPISRPNLTFSTLTVSNMSPEDSSIYLCSVEDWAGGYGCTFGSGTRLTVV.

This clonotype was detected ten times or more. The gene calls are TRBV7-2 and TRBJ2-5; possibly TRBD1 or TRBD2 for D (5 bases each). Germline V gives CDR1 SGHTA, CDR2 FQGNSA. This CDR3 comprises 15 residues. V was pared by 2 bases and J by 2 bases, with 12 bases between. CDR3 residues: CASSLLGTTQETQYF. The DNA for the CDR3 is TGTGCCAGCAGCTTACTAGGGACGACTCAAGAGACCCAGTACTTC.

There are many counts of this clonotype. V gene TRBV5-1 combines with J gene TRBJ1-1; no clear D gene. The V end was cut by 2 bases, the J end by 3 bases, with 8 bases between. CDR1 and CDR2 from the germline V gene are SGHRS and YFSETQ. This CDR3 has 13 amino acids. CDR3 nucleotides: TGCGCCAGCAGCTTTGAACGGGACACTGAAGCTTTCTTT. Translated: CASSFERDTEAFF.

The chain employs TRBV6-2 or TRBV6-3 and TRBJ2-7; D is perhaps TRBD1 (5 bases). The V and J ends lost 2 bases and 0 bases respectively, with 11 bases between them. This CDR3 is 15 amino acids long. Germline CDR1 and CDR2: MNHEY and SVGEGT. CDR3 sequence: CASSYGDSSSYEQYF. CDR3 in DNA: TGTGCCAGCAGTTACGGTGACAGTAGCTCCTACGAGCAGTACTTC.

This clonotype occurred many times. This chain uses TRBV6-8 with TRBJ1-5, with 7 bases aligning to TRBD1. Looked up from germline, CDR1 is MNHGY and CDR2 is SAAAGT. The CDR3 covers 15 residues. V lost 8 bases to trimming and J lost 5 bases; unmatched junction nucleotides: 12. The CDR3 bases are TGTGCCAGCGGAAAGAAGGGGGCGTTCGATCAGCCCCAGCATTTT. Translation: CASGKKGAFDQPQHF.

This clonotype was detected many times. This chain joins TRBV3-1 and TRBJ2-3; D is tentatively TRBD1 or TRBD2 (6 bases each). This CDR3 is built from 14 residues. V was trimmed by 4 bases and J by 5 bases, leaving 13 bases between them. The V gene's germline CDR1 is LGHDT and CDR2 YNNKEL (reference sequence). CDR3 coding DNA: TGTGCCAGCAGCCCCTGGGGGGCGGGAGATACGCAGTATTTT. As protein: CASSPWGAGDTQYF.

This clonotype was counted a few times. CDR3 sequence (DNA): TGCGCCAGCAGCCAAGATGGAAGGAGGTATAGCAATCAGCCCCAGCATTTT. The encoded protein is CASSQDGRRYSNQPQHF. The rearrangement uses TRBV4-1 and TRBJ1-5; D unresolved. Germline CDR1 and CDR2: MGHRA and YSYEKL. The CDR3 is 17 amino acids. Trimming left V 0 bases short and J 0 bases short, with 12 bases between.

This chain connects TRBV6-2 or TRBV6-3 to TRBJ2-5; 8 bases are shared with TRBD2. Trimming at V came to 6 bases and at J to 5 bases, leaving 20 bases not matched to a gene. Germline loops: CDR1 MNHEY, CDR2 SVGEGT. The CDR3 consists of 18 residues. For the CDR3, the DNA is TGTGCCAGCAGATACCCGGGACTAGGCCCTCGGGGCGGGGAGACCCAGTACTTC. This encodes CASRYPGLGPRGGETQYF.

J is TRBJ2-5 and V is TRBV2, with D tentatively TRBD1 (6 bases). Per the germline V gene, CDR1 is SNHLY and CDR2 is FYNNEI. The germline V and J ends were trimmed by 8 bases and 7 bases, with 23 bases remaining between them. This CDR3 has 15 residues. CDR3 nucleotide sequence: TGTGCCAGCGACCCCGCCCAGGGGACCTCGGGGACCCAGTACTTC. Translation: CASDPAQGTSGTQYF.

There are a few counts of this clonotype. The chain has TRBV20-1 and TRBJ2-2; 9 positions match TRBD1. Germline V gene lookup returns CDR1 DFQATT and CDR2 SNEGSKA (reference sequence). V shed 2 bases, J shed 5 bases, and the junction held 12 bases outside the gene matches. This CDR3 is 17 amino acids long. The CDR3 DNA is TGCAGTGCTAGACACCCATCGGGACAGGGATATACCGGGGAGCTGTTTTTT. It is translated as CSARHPSGQGYTGELFF.

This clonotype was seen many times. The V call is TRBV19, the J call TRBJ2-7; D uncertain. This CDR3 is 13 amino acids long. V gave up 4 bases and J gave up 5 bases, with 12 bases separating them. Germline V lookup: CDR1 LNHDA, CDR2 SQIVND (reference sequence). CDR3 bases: TGTGCCAGTAGTAAACGCCTCTTTGACGAGCAGTACTTC. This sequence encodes CASSKRLFDEQYF. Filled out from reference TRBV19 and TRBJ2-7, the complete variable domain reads DGGITQSPKYLFRKEGQNVTLSCEQNLNHDAMYWYRQDPGQGLRLIYYSQIVNDFQKGDIAEGYSVSREKKESFPLTVTSAQKNPTAFYLCASSKRLFDEQYFGPGTRLTVT.

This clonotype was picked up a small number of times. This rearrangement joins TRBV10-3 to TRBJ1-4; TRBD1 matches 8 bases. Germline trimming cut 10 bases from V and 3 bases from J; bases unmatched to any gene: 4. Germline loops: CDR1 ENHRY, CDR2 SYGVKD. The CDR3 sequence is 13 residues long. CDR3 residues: CASGQGSNEKLFF. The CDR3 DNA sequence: TGTGCCAGTGGACAGGGTTCTAATGAAAAACTGTTTTTT.

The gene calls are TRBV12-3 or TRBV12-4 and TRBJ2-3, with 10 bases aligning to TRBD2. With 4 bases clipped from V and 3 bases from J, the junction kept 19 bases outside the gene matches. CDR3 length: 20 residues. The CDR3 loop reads CASSSTGLFSGGAGTDTQYF. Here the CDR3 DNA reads TGTGCCAGCAGTTCCACCGGACTTTTCAGCGGGGGGGCCGGAACAGATACGCAGTATTTT.